The clone carrying this TCR beta chain was detected only a few times. Its target is not known. A read error may produce the germline difference seen at one junction end. The record originates from a study of T-cell reconstitution after alpha-beta-depleted transplantation in children. Germline CDR1 and CDR2: MGHRA and YSYEKL. The CDR3 is made up of 18 amino acids. Using unique molecular identifiers, the investigators prepared the TCRbeta library. TCRdb re-called the PCR reads through MiXCR, storing one row per CDR3 protein. The table lists hundreds of thousands of distinct CDR3 sequences, about an eighth of them singletons. Study-wide results and limits: T-cell numbers and diversity one year post-transplant derived largely from freshly generated T cells. By about two months after transplant, alpha-beta T cells reportedly arose from several hundred graft clones that had expanded. Some patients showed high day-60 TCRbeta diversity, which derived from surviving recipient T cells and thymic progenitors.

The clonotype was recovered from a girl aged 2-10 years with congenital amegakaryocytic thrombocytopenia, due to receive a stem cell transplant. This sequence joins TRBV4-1 and TRBJ2-1, with 8 bases identical to TRBD2. Here the sequenced sample was PBMCs, taken before TCRalphabeta/CD19-depleted stem cell transplant. The CDR3 here is CASSQDSASGSPYSEQFF. The DNA for the CDR3 is TGCGCCAGCAGCCAAGACTCGGCTAGCGGGTCGCCCTACAGTGAGCAGTTCTTC.